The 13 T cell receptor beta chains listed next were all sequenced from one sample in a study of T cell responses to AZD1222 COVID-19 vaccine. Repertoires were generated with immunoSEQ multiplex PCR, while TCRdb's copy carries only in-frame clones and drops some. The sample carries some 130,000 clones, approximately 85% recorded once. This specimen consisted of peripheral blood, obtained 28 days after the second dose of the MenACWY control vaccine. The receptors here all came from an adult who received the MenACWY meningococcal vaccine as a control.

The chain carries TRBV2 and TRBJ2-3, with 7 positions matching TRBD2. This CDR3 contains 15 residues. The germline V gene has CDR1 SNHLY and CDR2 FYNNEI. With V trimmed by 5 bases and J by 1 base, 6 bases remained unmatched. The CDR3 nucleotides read TGTGCCAGCAGTAGGATGGCGGGGGGCACAGATACGCAGTATTTT. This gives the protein CASSRMAGGTDTQYF.

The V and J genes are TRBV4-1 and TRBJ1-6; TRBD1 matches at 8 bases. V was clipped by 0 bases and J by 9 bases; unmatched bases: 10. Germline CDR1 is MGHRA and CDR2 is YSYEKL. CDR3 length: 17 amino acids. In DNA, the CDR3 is TGCGCCAGCAGCCAAGATCCCAAGGACAGGGTATTTTCACCCCTCCACTTT. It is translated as CASSQDPKDRVFSPLHF.

CDR3 amino acids: CASSTLTDYNEQFF. CDR3 nucleotides: TGTGCCAGCAGCACACTGACAGATTACAATGAGCAGTTCTTC. V usage is TRBV9 and J usage is TRBJ2-1; perhaps TRBD1 as D (5 bases). The germline V gene has CDR1 SGDLS and CDR2 YYNGEE. The germline V and J ends were trimmed by 4 bases and 4 bases, with 12 bases remaining between them. The CDR3 spans 14 residues.

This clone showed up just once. The CDR3 protein is CASRPFGSGNTIYF. CDR3 bases: TGTGCCAGCAGGCCCTTCGGCTCTGGAAACACCATATATTTT. The chain uses TRBV6-5 and TRBJ1-3; no clear D. Trimming removed 6 bases at V and 0 bases at J, with 9 bases between. The CDR3 has 14 residues. The V gene's germline CDR1 is MNHEY and CDR2 SVGAGI.

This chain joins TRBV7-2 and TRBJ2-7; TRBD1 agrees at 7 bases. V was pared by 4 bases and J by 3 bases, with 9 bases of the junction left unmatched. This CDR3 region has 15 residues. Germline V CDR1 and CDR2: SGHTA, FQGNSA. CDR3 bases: TGTGCCAGCAGCTCGGACAGGTCCAACTACTACGAGCAGTACTTC. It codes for CASSSDRSNYYEQYF. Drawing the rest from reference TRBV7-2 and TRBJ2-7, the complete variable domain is GAGVSQSPSNKVTEKGKDVELRCDPISGHTALYWYRQSLGQGLEFLIYFQGNSAPDKSGLPSDRFSAERTGGSVSTLTIQRTQQEDSAVYLCASSSDRSNYYEQYFGPGTRLTVT.

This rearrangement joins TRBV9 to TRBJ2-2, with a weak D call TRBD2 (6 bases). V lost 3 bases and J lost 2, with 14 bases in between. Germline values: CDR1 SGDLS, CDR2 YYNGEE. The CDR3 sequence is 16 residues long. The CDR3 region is CASSAIGGTNTGELFF. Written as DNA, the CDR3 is TGTGCCAGCAGCGCGATTGGCGGGACCAACACCGGGGAGCTGTTTTTT.

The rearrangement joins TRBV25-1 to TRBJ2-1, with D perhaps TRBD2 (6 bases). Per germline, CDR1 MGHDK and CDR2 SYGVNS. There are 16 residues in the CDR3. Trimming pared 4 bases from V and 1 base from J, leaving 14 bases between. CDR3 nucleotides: TGTGCCAGCAGTGTCCACGGGACTCTATCCTACAATGAGCAGTTCTTC. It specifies CASSVHGTLSYNEQFF. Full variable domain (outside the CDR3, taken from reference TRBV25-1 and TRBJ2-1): EADIYQTPRYLVIGTGKKITLECSQTMGHDKMYWYQQDPGMELHLIHYSYGVNSTEKGDLSSESTVSRIRTEHFPLTLESARPSHTSQYLCASSVHGTLSYNEQFFGPGTRLTVL.

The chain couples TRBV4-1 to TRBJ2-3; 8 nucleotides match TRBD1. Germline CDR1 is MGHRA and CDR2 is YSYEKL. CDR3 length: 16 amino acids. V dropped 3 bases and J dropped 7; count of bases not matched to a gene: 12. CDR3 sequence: CASSHPLGTGFHTQYF. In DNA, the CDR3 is TGCGCCAGCAGCCATCCCCTGGGGACAGGATTCCATACGCAGTATTTT.

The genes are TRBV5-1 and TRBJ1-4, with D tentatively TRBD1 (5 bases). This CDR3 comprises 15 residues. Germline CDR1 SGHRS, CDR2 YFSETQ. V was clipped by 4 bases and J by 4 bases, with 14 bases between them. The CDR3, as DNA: TGCGCCAGCAGCCCGCAGGGTCTCCTTAATGAAAAACTGTTTTTT. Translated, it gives CASSPQGLLNEKLFF. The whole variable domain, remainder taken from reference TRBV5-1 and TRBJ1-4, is KAGVTQTPRYLIKTRGQQVTLSCSPISGHRSVSWYQQTPGQGLQFLFEYFSETQRNKGNFPGRFSGRQFSNSRSEMNVSTLELGDSALYLCASSPQGLLNEKLFFGSGTQLSVL.

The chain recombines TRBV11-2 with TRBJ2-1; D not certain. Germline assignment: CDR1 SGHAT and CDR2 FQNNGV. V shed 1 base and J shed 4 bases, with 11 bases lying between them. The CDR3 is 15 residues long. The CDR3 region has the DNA TGTGCCAGCAGCTTAGGCTTGCAATTATACAATGAGCAGTTCTTC. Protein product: CASSLGLQLYNEQFF.

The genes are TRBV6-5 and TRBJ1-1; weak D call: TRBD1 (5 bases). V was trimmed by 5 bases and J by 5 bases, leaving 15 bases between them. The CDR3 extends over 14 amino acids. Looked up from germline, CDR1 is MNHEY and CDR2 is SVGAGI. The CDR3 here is CASSRGDRGTEAFF. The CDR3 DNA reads TGTGCCAGCAGTCGGGGGGACCGAGGGACTGAAGCTTTCTTT.

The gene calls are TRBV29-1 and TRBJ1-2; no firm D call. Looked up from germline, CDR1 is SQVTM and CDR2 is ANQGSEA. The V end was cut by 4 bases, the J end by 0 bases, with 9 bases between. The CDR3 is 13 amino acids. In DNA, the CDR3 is TGCAGCGTTGGCCGGTACCCTAACTATGGCTACACCTTC. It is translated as CSVGRYPNYGYTF.

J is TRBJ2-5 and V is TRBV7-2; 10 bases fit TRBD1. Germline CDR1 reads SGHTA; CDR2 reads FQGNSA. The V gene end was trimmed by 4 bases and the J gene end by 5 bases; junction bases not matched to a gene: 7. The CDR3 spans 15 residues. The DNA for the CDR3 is TGTGCCAGCAGCTGGGGTCCGGGACAGGGGGAGACCCAGTACTTC. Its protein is CASSWGPGQGETQYF.